This is a list of T cell receptor beta chains from one sample in a study of graft-versus-host responses after intestinal transplantation. This table comes from immunoSEQ multiplex PCR, and its TCRdb copy is limited to in-frame clones, with some not included. The table shows under 20,000 clones, with around nine tenths occurring only once. The sequencing used PBMCs, collected about 240 days after intestinal transplant. These receptors came from a human patient who received an intestinal transplant, so some T cells may come from the graft donor. Both conserved end residues are part of each CDR3. D genes are given only for firm matches. Some rows mark clone size as missing; the rest say once, few, many or name a class of expanded clone.

D: TRBD2
J: TRBJ2-4
V: TRBV10-2
size: .
DNA: TGCGCCAGCAAAGGGGATCTGACTAGCCTAGCCAAAAACATTCAGTACTTC
CDR3: CASKGDLTSLAKNIQYF

D: .
J: TRBJ2-7
V: TRBV2
size: .
DNA: TGTGCCAGCAGTACCGGGACTGAACTGATTGCCTACGAGCAGTACTTC
CDR3: CASSTGTELIAYEQYF

D: .
J: TRBJ1-2
V: TRBV6-1
size: .
DNA: TGTGCCAGCAGTGAGGCCGGTGGAGGCTATGGCGACACCTTC
CDR3: CASSEAGGGYGDTF

D: .
J: TRBJ1-1
V: TRBV19
size: .
DNA: TGTGCCAGTAGTAGGATCGGAGAGAACACTGAAGCTTTCTTT
CDR3: CASSRIGENTEAFF

D: TRBD1
J: TRBJ2-1
V: TRBV11-1
size: .
DNA: TGTGCCAGCAGCTTACCGGGACAGGGTTACAATGAGCAGTTCTTC
CDR3: CASSLPGQGYNEQFF

D: TRBD2
J: TRBJ2-5
V: TRBV5-6
size: .
DNA: TGTGCCAGCAGTCGAATTACGGGACTAGCGGGGGAATTACAAGAGACCCAGTACTTC
CDR3: CASSRITGLAGELQETQYF

D: TRBD1
J: TRBJ2-3
V: TRBV5-4
size: .
DNA: TGTGCCAGCAGCGTGGGGACAGGGGGCCTTACAGATACGCAGTATTTT
CDR3: CASSVGTGGLTDTQYF

D: TRBD2
J: TRBJ2-7
V: TRBV10-1
size: once
DNA: TGCGCCAGCAGACTAGCGGGGGAGTCCTACGAGCAGTACTTC
CDR3: CASRLAGESYEQYF

D: TRBD1
J: TRBJ1-1
V: TRBV23-1
size: .
DNA: TGCGCCAGCAGTCAATCTATAAGACAGGGTTCAGAAGCTTTCTTT
CDR3: CASSQSIRQGSEAFF

D: .
J: TRBJ1-6
V: TRBV5-5
size: .
DNA: TGTGCCAGCAGCTTGGACCAGGGGAATTCACCCCTCCACTTT
CDR3: CASSLDQGNSPLHF

D: .
J: TRBJ1-5
V: TRBV27
size: .
DNA: TGTGCCAGCAGTTTGGCGGGGGCCGGGAATCAGCCCCAGCATTTT
CDR3: CASSLAGAGNQPQHF

D: .
J: TRBJ1-1
V: TRBV10-1
size: few
DNA: TGCGCCAGCAGTGCCCGAGGGAACACTGAAGCTTTCTTT
CDR3: CASSARGNTEAFF

D: .
J: TRBJ2-7
V: TRBV25-1
size: .
DNA: TGTGCCAGCAGTGCGGTAGCGGTTTACGAGCAGTACTTC
CDR3: CASSAVAVYEQYF

D: TRBD2
J: TRBJ2-5
V: TRBV5-1
size: .
DNA: TGCGCCAGCAGCGAGCGGGGGGCCTGGGAGACCCAGTACTTC
CDR3: CASSERGAWETQYF

D: .
J: TRBJ1-3
V: TRBV14
size: .
DNA: TGTGCCAGCAGCCAAGATTTGATCTCTGGAAACACCATATATTTT
CDR3: CASSQDLISGNTIYF

D: TRBD2
J: TRBJ2-7
V: TRBV19
size: .
DNA: TGTGCCAGTGCTCAGCGGGGGGGCCGCGTATACGAGCAGTACTTC
CDR3: CASAQRGGRVYEQYF

D: .
J: TRBJ1-1
V: TRBV10-3
size: .
DNA: TGTGCCATCAGTGACTCCAGTCTGAACACTGAAGCTTTCTTT
CDR3: CAISDSSLNTEAFF

D: .
J: TRBJ1-4
V: TRBV6-5
size: .
DNA: TGTGCCAGCAGTTACGGAAGGATGGCTAATGAAAAACTGTTTTTT
CDR3: CASSYGRMANEKLFF

D: .
J: TRBJ2-3
V: TRBV6-4
size: .
DNA: TGTGCCAGCAGTGAGTTGGGACCACCAGATACGCAGTATTTT
CDR3: CASSELGPPDTQYF

D: .
J: TRBJ2-1
V: TRBV10-2
size: .
DNA: TGCGCCAGCAGTGAGACCCCCGGGATCGGGACCATCTCCTACAATGAGCAGTTCTTC
CDR3: CASSETPGIGTISYNEQFF

D: .
J: TRBJ2-7
V: TRBV2
size: .
DNA: TGTGCCAGCAACCAAGTCGGGCGGTCCTACGAGCAGTACTTC
CDR3: CASNQVGRSYEQYF

D: .
J: TRBJ1-1
V: TRBV7-8
size: .
DNA: TGTGCCAGCAGCTTAGAACCGCTGAACACTGAAGCTTTCTTT
CDR3: CASSLEPLNTEAFF

D: .
J: TRBJ2-1
V: TRBV6-5
size: .
DNA: TGTGCCAGCAGTACCGACGTGTACAATGAGCAGTTCTTC
CDR3: CASSTDVYNEQFF

D: .
J: TRBJ2-5
V: TRBV12-5
size: .
DNA: TGTGCTAGTGGTTTCCCCCCTCAAGAGACCCAGTACTTC
CDR3: CASGFPPQETQYF

D: .
J: TRBJ1-2
V: TRBV5-1
size: .
DNA: TGCGCCAGCAGCTTGTCCGCTACGGGCGGCTATGGCTACACCTTC
CDR3: CASSLSATGGYGYTF

D: .
J: TRBJ2-5
V: TRBV5-1
size: once
DNA: TGCGCCAGCAGAAAACAAGAGACCCAGTACTTC
CDR3: CASRKQETQYF

D: TRBD2
J: TRBJ2-2
V: TRBV11-3
size: .
DNA: TGTGCCAGCAGCTCGGGACTAGCGGGGGGGGAGCTGTTTTTT
CDR3: CASSSGLAGGELFF

D: TRBD2
J: TRBJ2-1
V: TRBV5-1
size: once
DNA: TGCGCCAGCAGCTTCAGGACCGGGACTAGCGGGGGGGCTGCTTACAATGAGCAGTTCTTC
CDR3: CASSFRTGTSGGAAYNEQFF

D: .
J: TRBJ2-1
V: TRBV23-1
size: .
DNA: TGCGCCAGTCCGCCGGGACGTCGCCGCAATGAGCAGTTCTTC
CDR3: CASPPGRRRNEQFF

D: TRBD2
J: TRBJ2-7
V: TRBV5-4
size: once
DNA: TGTGCCAGCAGCTTCTCTAGCGGGGGGGTCTACGAGCAGTACTTC
CDR3: CASSFSSGGVYEQYF

D: TRBD1
J: TRBJ1-4
V: TRBV30
size: .
DNA: TGTGCCTGGAGTGGGTCGGCAGGGGGTGAAAAACTGTTTTTT
CDR3: CAWSGSAGGEKLFF

D: TRBD1
J: TRBJ1-5
V: TRBV30
size: once
DNA: TGTGCCTGGAGTCTTCGGACAGGGAATCAGCCCCAGCATTTT
CDR3: CAWSLRTGNQPQHF

D: .
J: TRBJ2-7
V: TRBV7-8
size: .
DNA: TGTGCCAGCAGCTTAGGCGCCTACGAGCAGTACTTC
CDR3: CASSLGAYEQYF

D: TRBD1
J: TRBJ2-1
V: TRBV10-1
size: .
DNA: TGCGCCAGCACCCCGGGACAGGGGATCCACAATGAGCAGTTCTTC
CDR3: CASTPGQGIHNEQFF

D: .
J: TRBJ2-7
V: TRBV5-6
size: few
DNA: TGTGCCAGCAGCTTGGAAGCCGAGCAGTACTTC
CDR3: CASSLEAEQYF

D: .
J: TRBJ2-7
V: TRBV10-2
size: .
DNA: TGCGCCAGCAGTGAGTGGGCAGGGGGGACCTACGAGCAGTACTTC
CDR3: CASSEWAGGTYEQYF

D: .
J: TRBJ2-1
V: TRBV9
size: .
DNA: TGTGCCAGCAGCGTAAGTGGTAGCCCCAACTCCTACAATGAGCAGTTCTTC
CDR3: CASSVSGSPNSYNEQFF

D: .
J: TRBJ1-1
V: TRBV5-6
size: .
DNA: TGTGCCAGTCTATCAAACGGGAGAGCTTTCTTT
CDR3: CASLSNGRAFF

D: TRBD1
J: TRBJ2-2
V: TRBV4-2
size: .
DNA: TGTGCCAGCAGCCAAGGGCTCACCGGGACAGGGGCCGGGGAGCTGTTTTTT
CDR3: CASSQGLTGTGAGELFF

D: TRBD1
J: TRBJ1-2
V: TRBV10-1
size: .
DNA: TGCGCCAGCAGTGTTGGACAGGTCTATGGCTACACCTTC
CDR3: CASSVGQVYGYTF

D: TRBD2
J: TRBJ2-2
V: TRBV10-2
size: .
DNA: TGCGCCGCGGAGGCCTCCAGCGGGGGGGGGCGGACCGGGGAGCTGTTTTTT
CDR3: CAAEASSGGGRTGELFF

D: TRBD2
J: TRBJ2-5
V: TRBV7-9
size: once
DNA: TGTGCCAGCAGCCCGTCTTGGGGGGGAGAGACCCAGCACTTC
CDR3: CASSPSWGGETQHF

D: TRBD2
J: TRBJ2-3
V: TRBV11-1
size: .
DNA: TGTGCCAGCAGCTTCCAGACTAGCGGGGGGGGAGTGAGCACAGATACGCAGTATTTT
CDR3: CASSFQTSGGGVSTDTQYF

D: .
J: TRBJ1-2
V: TRBV5-4
size: .
DNA: TGTGCCAGCAGCCCATCGGGGGATGGCTACACCTTC
CDR3: CASSPSGDGYTF

D: TRBD2
J: TRBJ2-7
V: TRBV11-1
size: .
DNA: TGTGCCAGCAGCTCCACGGGGGGGGCCTTACGAGACGAGCAGTACTTC
CDR3: CASSSTGGALRDEQYF

D: TRBD1
J: TRBJ1-1
V: TRBV5-1
size: .
DNA: TGCGCCAGCAGCTTGGCGTCAGGGGGGATGAACACTGAAGCTTTCTTT
CDR3: CASSLASGGMNTEAFF

D: .
J: TRBJ1-6
V: TRBV9
size: .
DNA: TGTGCCAGCAGCGTAGGGACAGATTCACCCCTCCACTTT
CDR3: CASSVGTDSPLHF

D: TRBD1
J: TRBJ1-1
V: TRBV27
size: .
DNA: TGTGCCAGCAGTAGTGGACAGGGCATCATGAACACTGAAGCTTTCTTT
CDR3: CASSSGQGIMNTEAFF

D: .
J: TRBJ2-1
V: TRBV7-9
size: once
DNA: TGTGCCAGCAGCTTCCCGCGCTCCTACAATGAGCAGTTCTTC
CDR3: CASSFPRSYNEQFF

D: .
J: TRBJ2-6
V: TRBV5-1
size: .
DNA: TGCGCCAGCACCGACCGATCCGGGGCCAACGTCCTGACTTTC
CDR3: CASTDRSGANVLTF

D: .
J: TRBJ1-5
V: TRBV19
size: .
DNA: TGTGCCAGTAGTTTGATGGGTTACAGGGACTACGGCAATCAGCCCCAGCATTTT
CDR3: CASSLMGYRDYGNQPQHF

D: .
J: TRBJ1-1
V: TRBV5-6
size: .
DNA: TGTGCCAGCATCTCCACTGAAGCTTTCTTT
CDR3: CASISTEAFF

D: TRBD1
J: TRBJ2-3
V: TRBV25-1
size: .
DNA: TGTGCCAGCAGAAGGACAGGGACAGATACGCAGTATTTT
CDR3: CASRRTGTDTQYF

D: .
J: TRBJ2-4
V: TRBV4-1
size: .
DNA: TGCGCCAGCAGCCCGAGTCCCGGGACATTTTTAAACATTCAGTACTTC
CDR3: CASSPSPGTFLNIQYF

D: TRBD1
J: TRBJ2-7
V: TRBV5-1
size: .
DNA: TGCGCCAGCAGCATCGGGACAGGGGAGCTTTACGAGCAGTACTTC
CDR3: CASSIGTGELYEQYF

D: .
J: TRBJ2-4
V: TRBV9
size: once
DNA: TGTGCCAGCAGCGTAGGGCAGGGAGGTAGGATTCAGTACTTC
CDR3: CASSVGQGGRIQYF